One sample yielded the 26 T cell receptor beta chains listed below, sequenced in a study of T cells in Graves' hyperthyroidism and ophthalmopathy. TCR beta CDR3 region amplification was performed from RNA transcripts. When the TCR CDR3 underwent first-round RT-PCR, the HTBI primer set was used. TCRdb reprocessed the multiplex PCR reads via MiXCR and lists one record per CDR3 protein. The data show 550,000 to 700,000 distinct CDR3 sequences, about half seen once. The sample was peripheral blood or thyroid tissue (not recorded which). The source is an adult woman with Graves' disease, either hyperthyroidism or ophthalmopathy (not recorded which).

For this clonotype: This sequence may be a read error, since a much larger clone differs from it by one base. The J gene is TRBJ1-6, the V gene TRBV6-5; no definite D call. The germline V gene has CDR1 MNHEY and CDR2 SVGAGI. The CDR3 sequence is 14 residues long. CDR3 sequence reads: CTSSYWSKDSPLHF. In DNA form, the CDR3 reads TGTACCAGCAGTTATTGGTCCAAGGATTCACCCCTCCACTTT.

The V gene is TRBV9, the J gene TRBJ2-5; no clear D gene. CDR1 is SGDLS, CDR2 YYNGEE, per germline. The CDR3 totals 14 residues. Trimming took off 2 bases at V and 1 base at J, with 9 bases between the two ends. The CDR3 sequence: CASSVGTFQETQYF. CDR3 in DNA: TGTGCCAGCAGCGTGGGAACTTTCCAAGAGACCCAGTACTTC.

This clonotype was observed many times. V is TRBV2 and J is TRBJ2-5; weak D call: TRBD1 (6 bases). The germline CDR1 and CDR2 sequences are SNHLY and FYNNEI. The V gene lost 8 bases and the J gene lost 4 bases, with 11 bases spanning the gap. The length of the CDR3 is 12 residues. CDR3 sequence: CASGQGTETQYF. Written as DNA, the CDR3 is TGTGCCAGCGGGCAGGGGACAGAGACCCAGTACTTC.

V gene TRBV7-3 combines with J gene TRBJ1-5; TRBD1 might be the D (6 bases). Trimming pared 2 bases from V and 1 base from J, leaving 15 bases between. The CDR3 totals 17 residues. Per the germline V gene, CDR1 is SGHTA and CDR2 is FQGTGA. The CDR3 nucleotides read TGTGCCAGCAGCTTAGTCGGCCAGGGGCGGAGCAATCAGCCCCAGCATTTT. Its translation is CASSLVGQGRSNQPQHF.

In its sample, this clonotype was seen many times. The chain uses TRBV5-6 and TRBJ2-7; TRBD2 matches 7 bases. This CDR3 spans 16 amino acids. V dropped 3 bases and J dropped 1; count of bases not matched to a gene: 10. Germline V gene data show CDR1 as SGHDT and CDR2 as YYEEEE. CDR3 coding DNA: TGTGCCAGCAGCTGGGTTGGGCAGGGACTATCCTACGAGCAGTACTTC. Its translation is CASSWVGQGLSYEQYF.

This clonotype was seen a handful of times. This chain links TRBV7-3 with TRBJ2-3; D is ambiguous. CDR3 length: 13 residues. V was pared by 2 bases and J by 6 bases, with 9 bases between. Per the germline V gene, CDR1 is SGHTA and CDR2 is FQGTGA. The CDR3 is CASSLSLKDTQYF. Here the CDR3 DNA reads TGTGCCAGCAGCTTATCTCTAAAGGATACGCAGTATTTT.

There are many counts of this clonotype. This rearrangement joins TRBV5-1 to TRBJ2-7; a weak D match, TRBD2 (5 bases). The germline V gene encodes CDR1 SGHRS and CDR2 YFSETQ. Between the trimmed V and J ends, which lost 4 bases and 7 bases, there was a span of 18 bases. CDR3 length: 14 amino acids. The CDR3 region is CASSLGGDTGEQYF. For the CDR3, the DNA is TGCGCCAGCAGCCTTGGCGGAGACACGGGGGAGCAGTACTTC.

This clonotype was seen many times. CDR3 bases: TGTGCCAGCAGCTTAGGTCCCCGGTTATCCGAGCAGTACTTC. As protein: CASSLGPRLSEQYF. V usage is TRBV7-3 and J usage is TRBJ2-7; no clear D. V lost 2 bases to trimming and J lost 6 bases, with 14 bases between them. Germline CDR1 reads SGHTA; CDR2 reads FQGTGA. The CDR3 loop spans 14 amino acids.

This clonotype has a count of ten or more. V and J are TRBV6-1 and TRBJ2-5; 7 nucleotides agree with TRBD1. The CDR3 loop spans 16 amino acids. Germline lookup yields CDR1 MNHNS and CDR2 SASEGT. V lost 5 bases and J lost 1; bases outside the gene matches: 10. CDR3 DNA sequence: TGTGCCAGCAGTTCACCGGGACAGCTAAGCCAAGAGACCCAGTACTTC. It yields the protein CASSSPGQLSQETQYF.

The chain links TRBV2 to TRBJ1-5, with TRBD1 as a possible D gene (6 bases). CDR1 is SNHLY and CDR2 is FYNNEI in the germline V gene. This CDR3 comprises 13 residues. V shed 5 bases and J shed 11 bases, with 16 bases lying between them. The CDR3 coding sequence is TGTGCCAGCAGTAGGACAGAACCCGGGGCCCAGCATTTT. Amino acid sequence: CASSRTEPGAQHF.

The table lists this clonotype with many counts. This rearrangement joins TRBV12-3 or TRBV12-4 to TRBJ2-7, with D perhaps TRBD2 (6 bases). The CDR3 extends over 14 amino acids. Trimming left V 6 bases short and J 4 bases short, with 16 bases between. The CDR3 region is CASSPVGGSYEQYF. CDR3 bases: TGTGCCAGCAGCCCTGTTGGGGGGAGTTACGAGCAGTACTTC.

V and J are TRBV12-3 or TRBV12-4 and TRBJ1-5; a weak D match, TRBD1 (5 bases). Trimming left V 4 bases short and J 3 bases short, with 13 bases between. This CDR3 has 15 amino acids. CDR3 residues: CASSYSGTNNQPQHF. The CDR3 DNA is TGTGCCAGCAGTTATTCGGGGACGAACAATCAGCCCCAGCATTTT.

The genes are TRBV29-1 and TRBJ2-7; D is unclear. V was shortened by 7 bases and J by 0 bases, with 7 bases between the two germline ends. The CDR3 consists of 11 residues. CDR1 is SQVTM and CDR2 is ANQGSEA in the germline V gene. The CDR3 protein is CSAGYSYEQYF. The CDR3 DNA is TGCAGCGCCGGGTACTCCTACGAGCAGTACTTC.

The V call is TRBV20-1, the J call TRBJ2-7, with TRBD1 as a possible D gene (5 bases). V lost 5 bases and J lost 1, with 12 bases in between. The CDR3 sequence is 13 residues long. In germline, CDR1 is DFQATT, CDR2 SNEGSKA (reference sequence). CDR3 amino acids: CSAPDSRSYEQYF. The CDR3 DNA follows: TGCAGTGCTCCTGACAGTCGATCCTACGAGCAGTACTTC.

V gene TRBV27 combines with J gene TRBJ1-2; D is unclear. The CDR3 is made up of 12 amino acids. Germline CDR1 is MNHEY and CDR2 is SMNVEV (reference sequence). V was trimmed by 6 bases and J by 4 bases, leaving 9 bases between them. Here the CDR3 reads CASSPDFYGYTF. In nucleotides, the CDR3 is TGTGCCAGCAGCCCGGATTTCTATGGCTACACCTTC.

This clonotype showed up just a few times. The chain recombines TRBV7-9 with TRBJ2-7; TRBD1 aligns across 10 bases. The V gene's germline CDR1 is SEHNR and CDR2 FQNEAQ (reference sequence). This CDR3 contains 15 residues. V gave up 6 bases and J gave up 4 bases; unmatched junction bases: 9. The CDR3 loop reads CASSPDRGRLYEQYF. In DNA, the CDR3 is TGTGCCAGCAGTCCTGACAGGGGGCGGCTGTACGAGCAGTACTTC.

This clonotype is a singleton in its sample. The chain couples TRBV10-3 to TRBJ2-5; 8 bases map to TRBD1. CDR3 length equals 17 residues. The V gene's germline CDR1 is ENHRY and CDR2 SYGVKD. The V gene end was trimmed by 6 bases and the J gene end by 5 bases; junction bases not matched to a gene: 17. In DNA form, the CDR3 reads TGTGCCATCAGGGAACCCCTGCGACAGGGGATGATGGAGACCCAGTACTTC. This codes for CAIREPLRQGMMETQYF.

The CDR3 bases are TGTGCCAGCAGACCGGGACAGATGAGCACTGAAGCTTTCTTT. It is translated as CASRPGQMSTEAFF. The chain recombines TRBV28 with TRBJ1-1; 7 bases are shared with TRBD1. The J segment lost 4 bases and the V segment lost 6 bases, leaving 8 bases of the junction unmatched. This CDR3 is 14 amino acids long. The germline V gene has CDR1 MDHEN and CDR2 SYDVKM.

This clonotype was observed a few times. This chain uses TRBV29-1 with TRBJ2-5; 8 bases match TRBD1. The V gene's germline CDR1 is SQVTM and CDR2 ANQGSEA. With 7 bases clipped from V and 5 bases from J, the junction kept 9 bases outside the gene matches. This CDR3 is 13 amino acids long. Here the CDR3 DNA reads TGCAGCGCGGGGCTGGGACAGGCGGAGACCCAGTACTTC. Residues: CSAGLGQAETQYF.

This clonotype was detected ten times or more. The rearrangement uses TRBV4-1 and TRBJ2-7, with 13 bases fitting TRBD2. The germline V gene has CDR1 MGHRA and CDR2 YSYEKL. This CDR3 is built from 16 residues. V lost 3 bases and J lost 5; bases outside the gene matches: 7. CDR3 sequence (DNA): TGCGCCAGCAGCCAGCGACTAGCGGGAGGCGTTGACGAGCAGTACTTC. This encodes CASSQRLAGGVDEQYF.

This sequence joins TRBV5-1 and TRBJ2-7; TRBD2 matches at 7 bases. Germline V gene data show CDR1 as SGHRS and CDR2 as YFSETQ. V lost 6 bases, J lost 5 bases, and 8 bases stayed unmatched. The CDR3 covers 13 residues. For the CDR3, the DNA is TGCGCCAGCAAAGGTGGCGGGAGTGACGAGCAGTACTTC. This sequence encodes CASKGGGSDEQYF.

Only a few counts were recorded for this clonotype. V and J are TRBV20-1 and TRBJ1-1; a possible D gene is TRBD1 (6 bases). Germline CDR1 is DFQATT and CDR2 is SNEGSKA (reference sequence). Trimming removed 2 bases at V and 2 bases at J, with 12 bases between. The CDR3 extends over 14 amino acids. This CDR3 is CSARWGAGNTEAFF. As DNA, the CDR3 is TGCAGTGCTAGATGGGGGGCTGGTAACACTGAAGCTTTCTTT.

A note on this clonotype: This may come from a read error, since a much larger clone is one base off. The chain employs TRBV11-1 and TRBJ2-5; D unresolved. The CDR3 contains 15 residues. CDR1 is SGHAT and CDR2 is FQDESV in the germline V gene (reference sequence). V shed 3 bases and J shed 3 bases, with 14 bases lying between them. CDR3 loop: CASSLARVGKETQYF. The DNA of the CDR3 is TGTGCCAGCAGCTTGGCAAGGGTAGGGAAAGAGACCCAGTACTTC.

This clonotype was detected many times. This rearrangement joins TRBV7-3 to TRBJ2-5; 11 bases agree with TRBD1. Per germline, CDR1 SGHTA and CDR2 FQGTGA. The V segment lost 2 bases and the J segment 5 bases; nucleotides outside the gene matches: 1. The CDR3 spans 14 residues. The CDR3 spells CASSLWDRGETQYF. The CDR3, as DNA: TGTGCCAGCAGCTTATGGGACAGGGGGGAGACCCAGTACTTC.

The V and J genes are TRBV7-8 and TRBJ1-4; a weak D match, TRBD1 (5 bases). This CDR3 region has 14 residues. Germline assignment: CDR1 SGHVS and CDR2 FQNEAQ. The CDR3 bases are TGTGCATCCCGCCAGGGCGTCTCTAATGAAAAACTGTTTTTT. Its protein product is CASRQGVSNEKLFF. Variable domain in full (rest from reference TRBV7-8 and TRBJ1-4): GAGVSQSPRYKVAKRGQDVALRCDPISGHVSLFWYQQALGQGPEFLTYFQNEAQLDKSGLPSDRFFAERPEGSVSTLKIQRTQQEDSAVYLCASRQGVSNEKLFFGSGTQLSVL.

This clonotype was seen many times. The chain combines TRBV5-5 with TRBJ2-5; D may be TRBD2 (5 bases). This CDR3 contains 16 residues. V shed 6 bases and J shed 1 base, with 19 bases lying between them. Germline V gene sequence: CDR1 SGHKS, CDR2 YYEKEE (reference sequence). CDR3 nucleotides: TGTGCCAGCATCTTTCTCCTCTCGGCGGGCCAAGAGACCCAGTACTTC. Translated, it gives CASIFLLSAGQETQYF.